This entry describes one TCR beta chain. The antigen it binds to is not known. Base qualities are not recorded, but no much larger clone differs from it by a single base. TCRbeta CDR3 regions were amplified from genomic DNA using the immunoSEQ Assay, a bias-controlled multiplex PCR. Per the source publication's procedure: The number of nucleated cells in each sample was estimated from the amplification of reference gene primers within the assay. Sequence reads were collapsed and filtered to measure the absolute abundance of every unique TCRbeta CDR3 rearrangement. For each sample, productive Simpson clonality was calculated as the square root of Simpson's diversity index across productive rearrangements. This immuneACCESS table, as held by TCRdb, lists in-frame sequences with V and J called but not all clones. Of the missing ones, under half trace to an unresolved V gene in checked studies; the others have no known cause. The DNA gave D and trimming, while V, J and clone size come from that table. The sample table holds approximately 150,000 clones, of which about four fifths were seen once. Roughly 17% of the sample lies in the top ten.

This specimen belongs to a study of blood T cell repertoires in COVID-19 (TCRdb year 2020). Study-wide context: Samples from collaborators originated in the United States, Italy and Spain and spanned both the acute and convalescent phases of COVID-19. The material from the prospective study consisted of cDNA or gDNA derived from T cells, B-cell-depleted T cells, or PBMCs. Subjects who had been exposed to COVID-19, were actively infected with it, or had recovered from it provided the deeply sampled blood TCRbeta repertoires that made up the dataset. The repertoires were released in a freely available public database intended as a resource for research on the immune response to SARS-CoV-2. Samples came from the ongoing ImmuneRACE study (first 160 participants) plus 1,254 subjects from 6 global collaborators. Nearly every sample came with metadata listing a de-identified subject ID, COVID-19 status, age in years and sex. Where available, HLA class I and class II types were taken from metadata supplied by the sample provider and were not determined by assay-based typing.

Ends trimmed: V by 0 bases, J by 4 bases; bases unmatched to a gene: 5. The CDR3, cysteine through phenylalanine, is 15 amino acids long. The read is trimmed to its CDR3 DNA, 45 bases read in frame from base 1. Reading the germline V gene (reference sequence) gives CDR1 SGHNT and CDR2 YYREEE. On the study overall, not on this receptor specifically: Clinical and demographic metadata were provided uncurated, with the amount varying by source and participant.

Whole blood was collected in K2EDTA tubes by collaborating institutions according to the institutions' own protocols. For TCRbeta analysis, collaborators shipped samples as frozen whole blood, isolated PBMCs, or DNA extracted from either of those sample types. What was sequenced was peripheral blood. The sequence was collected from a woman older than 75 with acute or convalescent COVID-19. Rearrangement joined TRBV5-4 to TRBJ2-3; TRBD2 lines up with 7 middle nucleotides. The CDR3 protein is CASSLGGGRSDTQYF. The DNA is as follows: TGTGCCAGCAGCTTGGGGGGAGGGAGGTCAGATACGCAGTATTTT.